A single sample is the source of the 29 T cell receptor beta chains below, sequenced in a study of blood T cell repertoires in COVID-19. Using immunoSEQ multiplex PCR, the repertoire was profiled, and TCRdb retains in-frame clones only, with some absent. The repertoire holds about 380,000 clones, with over 65% as singletons. Sequencing was done on a sample of peripheral blood. The source is a human donor with acute or convalescent COVID-19. The donor label of this sample is uncertain.

This chain joins TRBV2 and TRBJ1-6; 7 positions match TRBD1. Germline V lookup: CDR1 SNHLY, CDR2 FYNNEI. With V trimmed by 6 bases and J by 10 bases, 12 bases remained unmatched. There are 15 residues in the CDR3. Here the CDR3 DNA reads TGTGCCAGCAGCGCCTATACGGACAGGAAGTCACCCCTCCACTTT. Its protein product is CASSAYTDRKSPLHF.

This rearrangement joins TRBV2 to TRBJ1-2; 8 bases agree with TRBD1. The CDR3 contains 13 residues. Germline V gene sequence: CDR1 SNHLY, CDR2 FYNNEI. V lost 11 bases, J lost 1 base, and 6 bases stayed unmatched. The chain's CDR3 is CAGRQGINYGYTF. CDR3 nucleotide sequence: TGTGCCGGAAGACAGGGGATTAACTATGGCTACACCTTC.

V gene TRBV6-5 combines with J gene TRBJ2-5, with D possibly matching TRBD1 (6 bases). The CDR3 has 13 amino acids. V was cut by 5 bases and J by 7 bases, with 14 bases left in between. Per germline, CDR1 MNHEY and CDR2 SVGAGI. CDR3 sequence reads: CASSRDTEGTQYF. The DNA of the CDR3 is TGTGCCAGCAGTCGGGACACCGAGGGGACCCAGTACTTC.

The chain has TRBV7-6 and TRBJ2-2; no clear D. From germline, CDR1 is SGHVS and CDR2 FNYEAQ. The CDR3 is made up of 16 amino acids. Trimming took 4 bases from V and 1 from J, leaving 13 bases between them. The CDR3 loop reads CASSSEPTGNTGELFF. CDR3 DNA: TGTGCCAGCAGCTCCGAGCCGACGGGGAACACCGGGGAGCTGTTTTTT.

The chain couples TRBV2 to TRBJ1-4, with 8 bases fitting TRBD1. The CDR3 has 13 residues. Germline assignment: CDR1 SNHLY and CDR2 FYNNEI. With 5 bases clipped from V and 7 bases from J, the junction kept 3 bases outside the gene matches. The CDR3 here is CASSLTGGEKLFF. The CDR3 region has the DNA TGTGCCAGCAGTCTAACAGGGGGTGAAAAACTGTTTTTT. Based on the CDR3 plus reference TRBV2 and TRBJ1-4, the full variable domain is EPEVTQTPSHQVTQMGQEVILRCVPISNHLYFYWYRQILGQKVEFLVSFYNNEISEKSEIFDDQFSVERPDGSNFTLKIRSTKLEDSAMYFCASSLTGGEKLFFGSGTQLSVL.

This clone was counted once. The CDR3 reads CASSRRDEAFF. The CDR3 coding sequence is TGTGCCAGCAGCCGCCGGGATGAAGCTTTCTTT. The chain links TRBV5-6 to TRBJ1-1; D gene unclear. This CDR3 spans 11 amino acids. V was cut by 4 bases and J by 7 bases, with 8 bases left in between. Germline CDR1 reads SGHDT; CDR2 reads YYEEEE. Full variable domain (remainder filled in from reference TRBV5-6 and TRBJ1-1): DAGVTQSPTHLIKTRGQQVTLRCSPKSGHDTVSWYQQALGQGPQFIFQYYEEEERQRGNFPDRFSGHQFPNYSSELNVNALLLGDSALYLCASSRRDEAFFGQGTRLTVV.

Written as DNA, the CDR3 is TGTGCCAGCAGCGTAGTTCCGGGGGATAATTCACCCCTCCACTTT. It encodes CASSVVPGDNSPLHF. The V gene is TRBV9, the J gene TRBJ1-6; D perhaps matches TRBD1 (5 bases). The germline gives CDR1 SGDLS, CDR2 YYNGEE. Trimming stripped 0 bases from V and 5 bases from J, with 9 bases between. The CDR3 is 15 residues long.

The chain carries TRBV5-1 and TRBJ2-7; TRBD2 agrees at 13 bases. Germline V gives CDR1 SGHRS, CDR2 YFSETQ. V lost 0 bases, J lost 5 bases, and 8 bases stayed unmatched. This CDR3 has 17 residues. CDR3 bases: TGCGCCAGCAGCTTGGCCGTCCTGGGGACTAGCGGGGACGAGCAGTACTTC. Protein product: CASSLAVLGTSGDEQYF.

This chain links TRBV18 with TRBJ2-7; 11 bases match TRBD2. The CDR3 loop spans 16 amino acids. Germline lookup yields CDR1 KGHSH and CDR2 LQKENI. V gave up 1 base and J gave up 6 bases; unmatched junction bases: 8. CDR3 sequence reads: CASSPLGTSGGIEQYF. CDR3 sequence (DNA): TGTGCCAGCTCACCACTCGGGACTAGCGGAGGGATCGAGCAGTACTTC.

This clone showed up just a few times. This chain links TRBV7-8 with TRBJ2-7; the match to TRBD2 covers 9 bases. The CDR3 covers 14 residues. Germline loops: CDR1 SGHVS, CDR2 FQNEAQ. The trim removed 5 bases at V and 2 bases at J, leaving 4 bases unmatched. CDR3 nucleotide sequence: TGTGCCAGCAGCCCAACTAGCGGGCCCTACGAGCAGTACTTC. Its translation is CASSPTSGPYEQYF.

This clone has a handful of counts. The chain uses TRBV6-5 and TRBJ2-3; TRBD1 aligns across 11 bases. V dropped 9 bases and J dropped 6; count of bases not matched to a gene: 8. This CDR3 is 14 amino acids long. Germline CDR1 and CDR2: MNHEY and SVGAGI. Written as DNA, the CDR3 is TGTGCCAGAAGGGACAGGGGGTACGGGGATACGCAGTATTTT. As protein: CARRDRGYGDTQYF.

This clone occurred a few times. The rearrangement uses TRBV28 and TRBJ2-7; possibly TRBD1 for D (5 bases). Germline loops: CDR1 MDHEN, CDR2 SYDVKM. This CDR3 is 14 amino acids long. V lost 1 base and J 3 bases, leaving 10 bases between the germline ends. The CDR3 DNA follows: TGTGCCAGCAGTTTATCTGGACACTACTACGAGCAGTACTTC. Protein sequence: CASSLSGHYYEQYF.

The rearrangement uses TRBV6-2 or TRBV6-3 and TRBJ1-5; D is perhaps TRBD1 (5 bases). Germline V CDR1 and CDR2: MNHEY, SVGEGT. Trimming took off 4 bases at V and 7 bases at J, with 17 bases between the two ends. The CDR3 length is 15 residues. DNA for the CDR3: TGTGCCAGCAGTTTCTTGAACCAGGGTCCCCAGCCCCAGCATTTT. Residues: CASSFLNQGPQPQHF.

This clone was recorded only once. The V and J genes are TRBV3-1 (or the pseudogene TRBV3-2) and TRBJ2-2, with D perhaps matching TRBD1 (6 bases). Germline values: CDR1 LGHDT, CDR2 YNNKEL (reference sequence). This CDR3 spans 17 amino acids. Trimming took 5 bases from V and 0 from J, leaving 16 bases between them. CDR3 in amino acids: CASSIQQGWANTGELFF. CDR3 coding DNA: TGTGCCAGCAGCATCCAACAGGGATGGGCGAACACCGGGGAGCTGTTTTTT.

This clone was seen a handful of times. The V and J genes are TRBV6-5 and TRBJ2-7, with D unclear. The germline V and J ends were trimmed by 6 bases and 2 bases, with 11 bases remaining between them. The CDR3 length is 13 residues. From germline, CDR1 is MNHEY and CDR2 SVGAGI. In DNA form, the CDR3 reads TGTGCCAGCAGCAAAGACTCCCCCTACGAGCAGTACTTC. Its protein product is CASSKDSPYEQYF.

The V gene is TRBV11-2, the J gene TRBJ2-5; a possible D gene is TRBD2 (6 bases). The CDR3 consists of 16 residues. V lost 2 bases and J 3 bases, leaving 16 bases between the germline ends. Germline V gene data show CDR1 as SGHAT and CDR2 as FQNNGV. CDR3: CASSLRPGVGKETQYF. The CDR3 region has the DNA TGTGCCAGCAGCTTAAGGCCGGGAGTAGGAAAAGAGACCCAGTACTTC.

The rearrangement links TRBV5-6 to TRBJ1-5; tentatively, D is TRBD1 (5 bases). Looked up from germline, CDR1 is SGHDT and CDR2 is YYEEEE. The ends were cut back, 1 base at V and 2 bases at J, with 10 bases in the middle. The CDR3 totals 15 residues. This chain's CDR3 is CASSLKGNGNQPQHF. CDR3 DNA sequence: TGTGCCAGCAGCTTGAAGGGGAACGGCAATCAGCCCCAGCATTTT.

This clone was counted a single time. The chain is built from TRBV7-9 and TRBJ1-2; the match to TRBD1 covers 7 bases. The ends lost 5 bases at V and 7 bases at J; junction bases unmatched: 7. Germline V lookup: CDR1 SEHNR, CDR2 FQNEAQ (reference sequence). The CDR3 has 13 residues. CDR3 DNA: TGTGCCAGCAGCCGAACAGGGGCTGGTGGCTACACCTTC. It yields the protein CASSRTGAGGYTF.

The J gene is TRBJ2-1, the V gene TRBV5-8; TRBD2 is a possible D gene (5 bases). The germline V gene has CDR1 SGHTS and CDR2 YDEGEE. The V end was cut by 4 bases, the J end by 5 bases, with 25 bases between. CDR3 length equals 18 residues. This CDR3 reads CASSLTSVRVDGDNEQFF. CDR3 bases: TGTGCCAGCAGCCTTACCTCAGTGCGGGTAGATGGTGACAATGAGCAGTTCTTC.

This chain uses TRBV5-1 with TRBJ2-4; 8 nucleotides agree with TRBD1. Per germline, CDR1 SGHRS and CDR2 YFSETQ. J gave up 8 bases and V 0 bases, and 1 base lay outside the gene matches. This CDR3 has 13 amino acids. The CDR3, as DNA: TGCGCCAGCAGCTTGGACAGGGGGTACATTCAGTACTTC. Its translation is CASSLDRGYIQYF.

The chain is built from TRBV5-4 and TRBJ2-5; TRBD1 might be the D (5 bases). CDR1 and CDR2 (germline): SGHNT, YYREEE (reference sequence). This CDR3 is built from 14 residues. Trimming shortened V by 3 bases and J by 3 bases, and 12 bases separated the two germline ends. The CDR3 DNA reads as TGTGCCAGCAGCTCAAAAACAGGAAAAGAGACCCAGTACTTC. Protein sequence: CASSSKTGKETQYF. Supplemented by reference TRBV5-4 and TRBJ2-5, the full variable domain reads ETGVTQSPTHLIKTRGQQVTLRCSSQSGHNTVSWYQQALGQGPQFIFQYYREEENGRGNFPPRFSGLQFPNYSSELNVNALELDDSALYLCASSSKTGKETQYFGPGTRLLVL.

The gene calls are TRBV7-9 and TRBJ1-4; 10 bases are a match to TRBD1. After removal of 5 bases from V and 5 bases from J, the junction contained 8 bases not matched to a gene. The CDR3 loop spans 16 amino acids. Germline CDR1 SEHNR, CDR2 FQNEAQ (reference sequence). The CDR3 reads CASSPSGTGENEKLFF. The CDR3, as DNA: TGTGCCAGCAGCCCCTCCGGGACAGGGGAGAATGAAAAACTGTTTTTT.

With regard to this clone: Within the sample, other DNA sequences also encode this same CDR3. This rearrangement joins TRBV28 to TRBJ1-2; D is unresolved. The CDR3 length is 12 residues. CDR1 and CDR2 (germline): MDHEN, SYDVKM. The germline V and J ends were trimmed by 7 bases and 2 bases, with 8 bases remaining between them. The CDR3: CASNTVNYGYTF. The CDR3, as DNA: TGTGCCAGCAATACAGTCAACTATGGCTACACCTTC.

This chain joins TRBV15 and TRBJ2-7; 7 nucleotides line up with TRBD2. The CDR3 length is 14 residues. The V and J ends lost 4 bases and 3 bases, in that order; junction bases with no gene match: 6. Germline V gene data show CDR1 as LNHNV and CDR2 as YYDKDF (reference sequence). The CDR3: CATSTSGNHYEQYF. The CDR3 DNA follows: TGTGCCACCAGCACGAGCGGGAACCACTACGAGCAGTACTTC.

V gene TRBV7-5 combines with J gene TRBJ1-2; the table names TRBD1, a call not compared with the DNA. TRBV7-5 is shown as a pseudogene. The CDR3 runs 18 residues. Here the CDR3 DNA reads TGTGTCAGAAGCCCACGGCACAGGCCCTTCTTTGTCCCTTATGGCTACACCTTC. Amino acids: CVRSPRHRPFFVPYGYTF.

This chain uses TRBV11-2 with TRBJ2-3; possibly TRBD1 for D (5 bases). CDR1 is SGHAT, CDR2 FQNNGV, per germline. V lost 1 base, J lost 7 bases, and 9 bases lay in between. The CDR3 contains 13 residues. CDR3 protein: CASSLVQGYTQYF. CDR3 coding DNA: TGTGCCAGCAGCTTAGTCCAGGGCTATACGCAGTATTTT.

The gene calls are TRBV28 and TRBJ1-2; 7 nucleotides match TRBD1. V dropped 4 bases and J dropped 5; count of bases not matched to a gene: 1. Germline-derived CDR1 and CDR2 are MDHEN and SYDVKM. The CDR3 is 12 residues long. The CDR3, as DNA: TGTGCCAGCAGTTCACAGGGGTATGGCTACACCTTC. It yields the protein CASSSQGYGYTF.

This chain connects TRBV7-9 to TRBJ1-1; TRBD1 matches at 9 bases. The length of the CDR3 is 17 residues. After removal of 5 bases from V and 5 bases from J, the junction contained 15 bases not matched to a gene. Germline assignment: CDR1 SEHNR and CDR2 FQNEAQ (reference sequence). The CDR3 sequence is CASSLSGTGLSGTEAFF. In nucleotides, the CDR3 is TGTGCCAGCAGCCTCTCCGGGACAGGGTTGTCGGGGACTGAAGCTTTCTTT.

This chain connects TRBV19 to TRBJ1-2; D possibly corresponds to TRBD1 (5 bases). V was shortened by 1 base and J by 8 bases, with 17 bases between the two germline ends. Germline values: CDR1 LNHDA, CDR2 SQIVND (reference sequence). The CDR3 is 15 amino acids. This chain's CDR3 is CASSIGLGLPNGYTF. The CDR3 region has the DNA TGTGCCAGTAGTATAGGCCTGGGACTGCCTAACGGCTACACCTTC.